Listed below are T cell receptor beta chains from one sample, sequenced in a study of T cell responses to AZD1222 COVID-19 vaccine. The assay was immunoSEQ multiplex PCR, and TCRdb's table has in-frame clones only and misses some. The repertoire includes some 120,000 clones, around 90% of them detected once, and approximately 19% sits in the top ten. The specimen was peripheral blood, collected on day 0 of MenACWY control vaccination. The receptors originated from an adult in good health. CDR3s include the opening cysteine and the closing phenylalanine or tryptophan. The order of the fields is D gene, clone size, J gene, CDR3 length, V gene, CDR3 protein, CDR3 DNA. A D gene is named only where the DNA matches it firmly. Clone size is given for some rows only: seen once, a few or many times, or a class if the clone is expanded.

.	.	TRBJ1-2	12	TRBV24-1	CATSQGYNGYTF	TGTGCCACCTCCCAGGGGTACAACGGCTACACCTTC
.	.	TRBJ2-7	14	TRBV6-5	CASMTFDEFSEQYF	TGTGCCAGCATGACCTTCGATGAGTTTTCCGAGCAGTACTTC
TRBD1	once	TRBJ1-4	17	TRBV30	CAWSPGQGSLTNEKLFF	TGTGCCTGGAGCCCAGGACAGGGGAGCTTAACTAATGAAAAACTGTTTTTT
TRBD1	.	TRBJ1-6	16	TRBV6-1	CASSGLSGQGNSPLHF	TGTGCCAGCAGTGGGCTTTCGGGACAGGGTAACTCACCCCTCCACTTT
.	.	TRBJ1-5	15	TRBV18	CASSPQRTGHQPQHF	TGTGCCAGCTCACCACAAAGAACAGGGCATCAGCCCCAGCATTTT
.	.	TRBJ2-1	15	TRBV27	CASSLRLGPGDEQFF	TGTGCCAGCAGTTTAAGGTTGGGCCCTGGGGATGAGCAGTTCTTC
.	.	TRBJ1-1	12	TRBV2	CASSPRAVEAFF	TGTGCCAGCAGCCCCCGGGCGGTTGAAGCTTTCTTT
.	.	TRBJ2-7	13	TRBV11-2	CASSLGRPYEQYF	TGTGCCAGCAGCTTAGGACGGCCCTACGAGCAGTACTTC
TRBD1	.	TRBJ2-7	14	TRBV10-3	CAISEGTGGYEQYF	TGTGCCATCAGTGAAGGGACAGGAGGGTACGAGCAGTACTTC
TRBD2	.	TRBJ2-5	18	TRBV19	CASSIAGLAGVVAETQYF	TGTGCCAGTAGTATAGCGGGACTAGCGGGAGTCGTGGCGGAGACCCAGTACTTC
TRBD1	once	TRBJ2-7	16	TRBV5-1	CASSLPGDRGSYEQYF	TGCGCCAGCAGCTTGCCCGGGGACAGGGGCTCCTACGAGCAGTACTTC
.	.	TRBJ1-4	15	TRBV28	CASSLDDGFLRELFF	TGTGCCAGCAGTTTAGACGACGGGTTCCTTCGAGAGCTGTTTTTT
.	.	TRBJ2-1	15	TRBV9	CASSVGGGPYNEQFF	TGTGCCAGCAGCGTAGGAGGCGGACCCTACAATGAGCAGTTCTTC
.	.	TRBJ2-7	15	TRBV19	CASSTRGAQTYEQYF	TGTGCCAGTAGTACCAGGGGGGCGCAAACCTACGAGCAGTACTTC
.	.	TRBJ1-1	11	TRBV11-1	CASTFSGLAFF	TGTGCCAGCACCTTTTCCGGGTTGGCTTTCTTT
.	.	TRBJ2-2	16	TRBV5-4	CASSLDLMTNTGELFF	TGTGCCAGCAGCTTGGACTTGATGACGAACACCGGGGAGCTGTTTTTT
TRBD1	.	TRBJ1-3	20	TRBV5-1	CASSLELRDRGDLGGNTIYF	TGCGCCAGCAGCTTGGAACTTAGGGACAGGGGAGATCTTGGTGGAAACACCATATATTTT
.	.	TRBJ2-3	13	TRBV4-1	CASSQVLTDTQYF	TGCGCCAGCAGCCAGGTCCTTACAGATACGCAGTATTTT
TRBD1	.	TRBJ1-1	16	TRBV7-9	CASRLRDRGKNTEAFF	TGTGCCAGCAGGCTCCGGGACAGGGGAAAGAACACTGAAGCTTTCTTT
.	.	TRBJ2-1	10	TRBV20-1	CSARGGLQFF	TGCAGTGCTAGAGGGGGACTGCAGTTCTTC
.	.	TRBJ2-3	13	TRBV6-5	CASSPPAPRTQYF	TGTGCCAGCAGTCCACCGGCGCCACGGACGCAGTATTTT
.	.	TRBJ1-1	13	TRBV7-3	CASRLRASTEAFF	TGTGCCAGCAGGCTCAGGGCGTCCACTGAAGCTTTCTTT
.	.	TRBJ2-7	11	TRBV6-2/TRBV6-3	CASSYAGEQYF	TGTGCCAGCAGTTACGCTGGGGAGCAGTACTTC
.	few	TRBJ1-1	14	TRBV10-1	CASSDQMGGGEAFF	TGCGCCAGCAGTGATCAAATGGGGGGAGGGGAAGCTTTCTTT
.	.	TRBJ1-2	15	TRBV6-6	CASSAEGGGIYGYTF	TGTGCCAGCAGTGCGGAAGGGGGGGGGATCTATGGCTACACCTTC
.	.	TRBJ2-7	14	TRBV6-5	CASSNQGGRYEQYF	TGTGCCAGCAGTAACCAGGGGGGAAGGTACGAGCAGTACTTC
.	.	TRBJ2-2	16	TRBV5-1	CASSLSPGGGAGELFF	TGCGCCAGCAGCTTGTCCCCGGGCGGCGGCGCCGGGGAGCTGTTTTTT
.	.	TRBJ2-2	13	TRBV29-1	CSVGTNGGGELFF	TGCAGCGTTGGGACTAACGGGGGCGGGGAGCTGTTTTTT
.	once	TRBJ2-3	15	TRBV4-1	CASSQGGGLTDTQYF	TGCGCCAGCAGCCAAGGGGGCGGATTAACAGATACGCAGTATTTT
.	.	TRBJ1-6	16	TRBV2	CASSEMHAGGNSPLHF	TGTGCCAGCAGTGAAATGCATGCAGGCGGCAATTCACCCCTCCACTTT
TRBD1	.	TRBJ2-7	16	TRBV4-1	CASSQEPQGAFYEQYF	TGCGCCAGCAGCCAAGAGCCCCAGGGGGCATTCTACGAGCAGTACTTC
.	.	TRBJ1-3	15	TRBV5-4	CASSLTPGVGNTIYF	TGTGCCAGCAGCTTAACTCCCGGGGTCGGAAACACCATATATTTT
TRBD2	.	TRBJ2-7	14	TRBV28	CASSDGTSLGEQYF	TGTGCCAGCAGTGATGGGACTAGTCTCGGCGAGCAGTACTTC
.	many	TRBJ1-5	13	TRBV2	CASTREHNQPQHF	TGTGCCAGCACGAGGGAGCACAATCAGCCCCAGCATTTT
TRBD1	.	TRBJ2-7	13	TRBV12-3/TRBV12-4	CASIRTGNYEQYF	TGTGCCAGCATCCGGACAGGGAACTACGAGCAGTACTTC
.	.	TRBJ1-6	15	TRBV28	CASSLSSSYNSPLHF	TGTGCCAGCAGTTTGTCGAGCTCCTATAATTCACCCCTCCACTTT
.	.	TRBJ1-4	15	TRBV28	CASSSLTATNEKLFF	TGTGCCAGCAGCTCCTTGACGGCAACTAATGAAAAACTGTTTTTT
TRBD1	.	TRBJ2-7	17	TRBV27	CASSLFGAGTDSYEQYF	TGTGCCAGCAGTTTATTTGGGGCCGGGACAGATTCCTACGAGCAGTACTTC
TRBD2	once	TRBJ2-7	13	TRBV11-3	CASSRGGGYEQYF	TGTGCCAGCAGCAGAGGCGGGGGCTACGAGCAGTACTTC
.	.	TRBJ1-3	19	TRBV7-9	CASSLGSGILTAWQEIGYF	TGTGCCAGCAGCTTAGGCAGCGGTATCCTCACCGCGTGGCAGGAGATCGGATATTTT
.	.	TRBJ2-7	16	TRBV15	CATSREPAGVPYEQYF	TGTGCCACCAGCAGGGAACCAGCAGGGGTACCCTACGAGCAGTACTTC
.	.	TRBJ2-7	13	TRBV3-1/TRBV3-2	CASRAELAHEQYF	TGTGCCAGCAGAGCCGAGCTAGCACACGAGCAGTACTTC
.	.	TRBJ1-4	16	TRBV4-2	CASSQSRGGVNEKLFF	TGTGCCAGCAGCCAGTCCCGGGGAGGGGTTAATGAAAAACTGTTTTTT
TRBD2	.	TRBJ2-2	16	TRBV6-5	CASSWLSGRVTGELFF	TGTGCCAGCAGTTGGCTTAGCGGGAGGGTAACCGGGGAGCTGTTTTTT
TRBD1	.	TRBJ1-1	14	TRBV11-2	CASSRQTGDTEAFF	TGTGCCAGCAGCCGCCAGACAGGGGACACTGAAGCTTTCTTT
TRBD1	.	TRBJ2-1	16	TRBV15	CATRGTGGVSYNEQFF	TGTGCCACCAGGGGGACAGGGGGCGTCTCCTACAATGAGCAGTTCTTC
.	.	TRBJ1-4	15	TRBV15	CATSRDRDGLGKLFF	TGTGCCACCAGCAGAGATCGGGACGGCTTGGGAAAACTGTTTTTT
TRBD1	.	TRBJ2-5	14	TRBV11-3	CASSLQGFGETQYF	TGTGCCAGCAGCCTACAGGGGTTCGGGGAGACCCAGTACTTC
TRBD1	.	TRBJ2-7	14	TRBV10-3	CAISVGQGAYEQYF	TGTGCCATCAGTGTAGGACAGGGGGCATACGAGCAGTACTTC